The sequence of this T cell receptor beta chain was determined in a study of blood T cells in healthy people across ages. General study results and limits: Significant beta diversity loss was already apparent by age roughly 43, declining roughly linearly.

A sample-barcoded 5' primer and a J-beta primer mix were used in a second PCR of about 7 to 12 cycles. All cDNA molecules were each tagged by a template-switch adaptor with 12 random nucleotides. In TCRdb, the 5' RACE reads were re-called with MiXCR into one record per CDR3 protein. In the table there are 2 million or so distinct CDR3 sequences, around 48% of which are singletons. As regards this clonotype: Its antigen is unidentified.

The CDR3 has 16 residues. The germline V gene has CDR1 MNHEY and CDR2 SVGEGT. V was trimmed by 5 bases and J by 3 bases, leaving 17 bases between them. The sequencing sample was made of blood. This TCR derives from a woman aged 40 to 50 in good health. The chain carries TRBV6-2 or TRBV6-3 and TRBJ2-1; tentative D call: TRBD1 (5 bases). CDR3 nucleotide sequence: TGTGCCAGCAGTACCCCAAACAGGATAATCTACAATGAGCAGTTCTTC. It codes for CASSTPNRIIYNEQFF.